This T cell receptor beta chain was sequenced for a study of regulatory T cells in long-lasting Graves disease. This clonotype occurred many times. Building of the TCR beta libraries involved iRepertoire HTBI primers and Arm-PCR of CDR3 regions. TCRdb used MiXCR to reprocess the multiplex PCR reads, holding one entry per CDR3 protein. The sample includes about 430,000 distinct CDR3 sequences, roughly a fifth of them seen just once. Time point given: persistent/refractory GD, antithyroid drugs over 5 years with positive TRAb. RNA isolated from PBMCs was used to make the TCR library. The CDR3 covers 13 residues. The germline V and J ends were trimmed by 6 bases and 3 bases, with 11 bases remaining between them.

The clonotype originates from a female donor with Graves disease. V gene TRBV12-3 or TRBV12-4 combines with J gene TRBJ1-2; D is possibly TRBD1 (5 bases). Material: peripheral blood mononuclear cells (PBMCs), obtained when the disease was refractory, from a patient treated with antithyroid drugs. The CDR3 reads CASSFRGDYGYTF. CDR3 DNA: TGTGCCAGCAGCTTCCGGGGGGACTATGGCTACACCTTC.